The 2 T cell receptor beta chains below come from one sample, sequenced in a study of T cell repertoires in cytomegalovirus infection. One entry per CDR3 protein, called by TCRdb with MiXCR from the reads. The table has about 83,000 distinct CDR3 sequences, 25% to 30% seen once. Their antigen targets remain unknown. The sample consisted of CD8+ T cells from cultured PBMCs, taken from culture after CMV antigen stimulation. The receptors originated from a human donor in good health (CMV status not recorded). Some clones in this sample may be carry-over from other donors' samples.

This clonotype has a handful of counts. The chain employs TRBV9 and TRBJ2-5; 11 nucleotides match TRBD2. Germline V gene lookup returns CDR1 SGDLS and CDR2 YYNGEE. V lost 0 bases, J lost 1 base, and 8 bases stayed unmatched. The CDR3 has 18 residues. The CDR3 protein is CASSVDGGLAGGQETQYF. CDR3 bases: TGTGCCAGCAGCGTAGACGGCGGCCTAGCGGGGGGCCAAGAGACCCAGTACTTC.

In its sample, this clonotype was seen a few times. J is TRBJ2-3 and V is TRBV7-9; possible D gene TRBD2, 5 bases. Trimming took 1 base from V and 1 from J, leaving 15 bases between them. This CDR3 region has 17 residues. Per the germline V gene, CDR1 is SEHNR and CDR2 is FQNEAQ (reference sequence). The CDR3 DNA reads as TGTGCCAGCAGCTTAGTCGCAGCCGGGGAAGGCACAGATACGCAGTATTTT. Translating it yields CASSLVAAGEGTDTQYF.